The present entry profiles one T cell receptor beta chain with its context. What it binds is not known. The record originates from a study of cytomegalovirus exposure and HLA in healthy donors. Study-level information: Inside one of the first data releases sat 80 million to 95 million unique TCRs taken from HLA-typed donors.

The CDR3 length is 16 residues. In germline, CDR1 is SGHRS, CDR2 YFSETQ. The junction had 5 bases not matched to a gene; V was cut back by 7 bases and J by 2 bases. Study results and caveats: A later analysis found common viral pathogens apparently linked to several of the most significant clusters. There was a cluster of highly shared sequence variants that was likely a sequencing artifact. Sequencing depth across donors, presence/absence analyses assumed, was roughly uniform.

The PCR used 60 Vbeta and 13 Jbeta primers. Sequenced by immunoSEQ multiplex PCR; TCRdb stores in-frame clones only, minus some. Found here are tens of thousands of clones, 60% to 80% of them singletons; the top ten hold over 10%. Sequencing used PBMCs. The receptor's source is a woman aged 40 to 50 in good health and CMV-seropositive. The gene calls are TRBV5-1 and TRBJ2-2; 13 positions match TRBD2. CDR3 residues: CASGRTSGGNTGELFF. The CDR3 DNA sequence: TGCGCCAGCGGGAGGACTAGCGGGGGAAACACCGGGGAGCTGTTTTTT.